This T cell receptor beta chain is drawn from a study of blood T cell repertoires in COVID-19. At the level of the study: Samples of COVID-19 (acute and convalescent) were obtained from the United States, Italy and Spain. The analysed material was cDNA or gDNA that came from T cells, B-cell-depleted T cells, or PBMCs.

The table came from immunoSEQ multiplex PCR; TCRdb's copy has only in-frame clones and leaves some out. This sample has 380,000 or so clones, with more than 75% found just once. The V gene end was trimmed by 2 bases and the J gene end by 4 bases; junction bases not matched to a gene: 4. This CDR3 is built from 14 residues. Germline loops: CDR1 SQVTM, CDR2 ANQGSEA. The participants were between about 18 and 90 years old and came from some 25 US areas. Cohort placement rested on clinical history that participants reported themselves. Source material: PBMCs or T cells enriched from blood (not recorded which). This sequence originates from a woman aged 25 to 39 with acute COVID-19. This chain connects TRBV29-1 to TRBJ1-3; 8 bases match TRBD1. The DNA of the CDR3 is TGCAGCGTTGAATCCAGGGGGCCGGGAAACACCATATATTTT. The encoded protein is CSVESRGPGNTIYF.